This TCR beta chain was profiled in a study of CD8 T cells in ankylosing spondylitis. Study findings and constraints: A TCR beta motif of roughly 8 highly homologous variants seemed to mark ankylosing spondylitis blood. Some of the motif variants had earlier been found in reactive arthritis patients' fluid and blood. Matched ankylosing spondylitis synovial fluid reportedly contained a significantly enriched population of disease-linked clones.

This clonotype has a handful of counts. What it binds is not known. MiXCR, applied by TCRdb to the 5' RACE reads, yields one record per CDR3 protein. This sample has about 540,000 distinct CDR3 sequences, with more than 9.5% found just once. This clonotype was obtained from a male donor with ankylosing spondylitis. The specimen was blood, either unsorted or a sorted T cell fraction (not recorded which).

CDR3 nucleotides: TGCAGCCTGTTTGGGTTTGGAACTAATGAAAAACTGTTTTTT. Protein sequence: CSLFGFGTNEKLFF. V and J are TRBV20-1 and TRBJ1-4; D gene ambiguous. The CDR3 runs 14 residues. Germline V gene lookup returns CDR1 DFQATT and CDR2 SNEGSKA (reference sequence).